Below are 29 T cell receptor beta chains sequenced from a single sample in a study of blood T cell repertoires in COVID-19. Libraries were prepared by immunoSEQ multiplex PCR; TCRdb keeps only in-frame clonotypes and omits some of them. The table shows 200,000 to 300,000 clones, with roughly 80% occurring only once. Material: peripheral blood. These TCRs come from a man between 60 and 70 years old with acute or convalescent COVID-19.

The chain joins TRBV10-3 to TRBJ1-5; 8 bases line up with TRBD1. The CDR3 is made up of 17 amino acids. Germline-derived CDR1 and CDR2 are ENHRY and SYGVKD. V lost 10 bases to trimming and J lost 0 bases; unmatched junction nucleotides: 14. The CDR3 here is CATMPNEGQDSNQPQHF. The CDR3 nucleotides read TGTGCCACCATGCCGAACGAGGGACAGGATAGCAATCAGCCCCAGCATTTT.

V is TRBV27 and J is TRBJ2-5; D may be TRBD2 (5 bases). The germline V gene has CDR1 MNHEY and CDR2 SMNVEV (reference sequence). The germline V and J ends were trimmed by 6 bases and 5 bases, with 13 bases remaining between them. The CDR3 spans 13 residues. The CDR3 DNA reads TGTGCCAGCAGACCACTAGGGTTGGAGACCCAGTACTTC. Its translation is CASRPLGLETQYF.

This sequence joins TRBV2 and TRBJ1-4; perhaps TRBD1 as D (5 bases). Germline values: CDR1 SNHLY, CDR2 FYNNEI. V dropped 4 bases and J dropped 0 bases, with 9 bases sitting between them. This CDR3 has 15 residues. CDR3 region: CASSGGGATNEKLFF. As DNA, the CDR3 is TGTGCCAGCAGTGGGGGGGGTGCAACTAATGAAAAACTGTTTTTT. The whole variable domain, filled in from reference TRBV2 and TRBJ1-4, reads EPEVTQTPSHQVTQMGQEVILRCVPISNHLYFYWYRQILGQKVEFLVSFYNNEISEKSEIFDDQFSVERPDGSNFTLKIRSTKLEDSAMYFCASSGGGATNEKLFFGSGTQLSVL.

This clone appeared a few times. V gene TRBV5-1 combines with J gene TRBJ1-2; tentatively, D is TRBD1 (6 bases). The germline gives CDR1 SGHRS, CDR2 YFSETQ. Trimming took off 3 bases at V and 8 bases at J, with 11 bases between the two ends. The CDR3 spans 12 residues. This CDR3 reads CASSWDTLGYTF. The CDR3 DNA sequence: TGCGCCAGCAGCTGGGACACCCTAGGCTACACCTTC. The whole variable domain, remainder taken from reference TRBV5-1 and TRBJ1-2, is KAGVTQTPRYLIKTRGQQVTLSCSPISGHRSVSWYQQTPGQGLQFLFEYFSETQRNKGNFPGRFSGRQFSNSRSEMNVSTLELGDSALYLCASSWDTLGYTFGSGTRLTVV.

The chain uses TRBV2 and TRBJ2-5, with TRBD2 identical over 12 bases. The junction had 1 base not matched to a gene; V was cut back by 1 base and J by 4 bases. The CDR3 length is 15 residues. The V gene's germline CDR1 is SNHLY and CDR2 FYNNEI. The CDR3 sequence: CASSEGTSGAETQYF. In nucleotides, the CDR3 is TGTGCCAGCAGTGAAGGGACTAGCGGGGCAGAGACCCAGTACTTC.

The chain recombines TRBV29-1 with TRBJ2-2; no firm D call. V was cut by 7 bases and J by 0 bases, with 12 bases left in between. Germline V gene data show CDR1 as SQVTM and CDR2 as ANQGSEA. The CDR3 extends over 14 amino acids. The DNA of the CDR3 is TGCAGCGGAACAGTGTCTGCGAACACCGGGGAGCTGTTTTTT. Its translation is CSGTVSANTGELFF.

The rearrangement joins TRBV5-4 to TRBJ2-4, with a weak D call TRBD1 (6 bases). The CDR3 runs 16 residues. Trimming removed 4 bases from V and 0 bases from J, with 14 bases in between. Per the germline V gene, CDR1 is SGHNT and CDR2 is YYREEE (reference sequence). CDR3 DNA: TGTGCCAGCAGCGCCGGACAGCTTCTAGCCAAAAACATTCAGTACTTC. Amino acids: CASSAGQLLAKNIQYF.

The chain joins TRBV6-5 to TRBJ2-2; TRBD1 matches at 9 bases. The CDR3 totals 14 residues. Looked up from germline, CDR1 is MNHEY and CDR2 is SVGAGI. V was pared by 6 bases and J by 7 bases, with 6 bases of the junction left unmatched. The CDR3 loop is CASRRQGGVGELFF. CDR3 DNA: TGTGCCAGCAGACGACAGGGGGGCGTCGGGGAGCTGTTTTTT.

This chain uses TRBV5-5 with TRBJ2-3; TRBD2 matches 14 bases. From germline, CDR1 is SGHKS and CDR2 YYEKEE (reference sequence). This CDR3 is 16 amino acids long. The trim removed 4 bases at V and 4 bases at J, leaving 5 bases unmatched. DNA for the CDR3: TGTGCCAGCAGCACCCGACTAGCGGGGGGGTCAGATACGCAGTATTTT. Protein: CASSTRLAGGSDTQYF.

The chain employs TRBV7-9 and TRBJ1-1; possible D gene TRBD1, 6 bases. The germline V gene has CDR1 SEHNR and CDR2 FQNEAQ (reference sequence). V was pared by 5 bases and J by 5 bases, with 9 bases between. This CDR3 has 12 amino acids. CDR3 region: CASSPGETEAFF. The CDR3 DNA reads TGTGCCAGCAGCCCAGGGGAAACTGAAGCTTTCTTT.

The chain employs TRBV28 and TRBJ1-1, with 7 bases lining up with TRBD1. V lost 6 bases to trimming and J lost 5 bases; unmatched junction nucleotides: 9. The CDR3 contains 14 residues. Germline V gene data show CDR1 as MDHEN and CDR2 as SYDVKM. DNA of the CDR3: TGTGCCAGCAGGGAAATGACAGGGAGGACTGAAGCTTTCTTT. Amino acids: CASREMTGRTEAFF.

The chain combines TRBV4-2 with TRBJ2-5; 7 nucleotides line up with TRBD1. V gave up 2 bases and J gave up 5 bases; unmatched junction bases: 8. From germline, CDR1 is LGHNA and CDR2 YNFKEQ. The CDR3 has 15 residues. CDR3: CASSQSGQPGETQYF. The CDR3 nucleotides read TGTGCCAGCAGCCAATCGGGACAGCCTGGGGAGACCCAGTACTTC.

The genes are TRBV19 and TRBJ2-1; 9 nucleotides match TRBD1. The germline V gene has CDR1 LNHDA and CDR2 SQIVND (reference sequence). The CDR3 spans 13 residues. Trimming took 4 bases from V and 6 from J; bases not matched to a gene: 1. Here the CDR3 reads CASSRQGGNEQFF. The CDR3 DNA is TGTGCCAGTAGTAGACAGGGGGGCAATGAGCAGTTCTTC.

The genes are TRBV7-8 and TRBJ2-7, with D possibly TRBD1 on 5 matching bases. There are 17 residues in the CDR3. CDR1 is SGHVS and CDR2 is FQNEAQ in the germline V gene. Trimming shortened V by 5 bases and J by 1 base, and 21 bases separated the two germline ends. CDR3 coding DNA: TGTGCCAGCAGCACCGGCCCCCTTACGACAGCGTCCTACGAGCAGTACTTC. This encodes CASSTGPLTTASYEQYF.

This sequence joins TRBV25-1 and TRBJ2-7; D gene ambiguous. With 4 bases removed from V and 3 bases from J, the gap between germline ends came to 19 bases. The CDR3 sequence is 16 residues long. Germline-derived CDR1 and CDR2 are MGHDK and SYGVNS. The CDR3 DNA reads as TGTGCCAGCAGTGGGGCTACAGCAATCAGTAGCTACGAGCAGTACTTC. This encodes CASSGATAISSYEQYF.

The chain has TRBV18 and TRBJ1-4; tentatively, D is TRBD1 (6 bases). From germline, CDR1 is KGHSH and CDR2 LQKENI. The V gene lost 1 base and the J gene lost 6 bases, with 12 bases spanning the gap. The CDR3 is 15 residues long. CDR3 DNA sequence: TGTGCCAGCTCACCACGAGGGGGAGTCTATGAAAAACTGTTTTTT. Translating gives CASSPRGGVYEKLFF.

V usage is TRBV6-5 and J usage is TRBJ2-7, with D unresolved. The germline V gene has CDR1 MNHEY and CDR2 SVGAGI. CDR3 length: 13 residues. Trimming pared 6 bases from V and 7 bases from J, leaving 16 bases between. CDR3 sequence: CASRSATLWEQYF. The CDR3 DNA sequence: TGTGCCAGCAGGTCCGCGACTCTTTGGGAGCAGTACTTC.

This clone was counted once. V gene TRBV5-5 combines with J gene TRBJ2-7; 7 bases map to TRBD1. Per the germline V gene, CDR1 is SGHKS and CDR2 is YYEKEE (reference sequence). This CDR3 spans 13 amino acids. Trimming at V came to 4 bases and at J to 6 bases, leaving 7 bases not matched to a gene. This chain's CDR3 is CASSPGTASEQYF. The CDR3 DNA follows: TGTGCCAGCAGCCCCGGGACAGCCTCCGAGCAGTACTTC.

This rearrangement joins TRBV20-1 to TRBJ2-3; 9 nucleotides match TRBD2. Trimming cost V 6 bases and J 2 bases; bases outside gene matches: 9. The CDR3 loop spans 15 amino acids. Per germline, CDR1 DFQATT and CDR2 SNEGSKA (reference sequence). The CDR3 protein is CSASSLAGFTDTQYF. CDR3 nucleotides: TGCAGTGCCAGTAGCCTAGCGGGATTCACAGATACGCAGTATTTT.

This chain joins TRBV7-3 and TRBJ2-4; 11 nucleotides line up with TRBD2. CDR1 is SGHTA and CDR2 is FQGTGA in the germline V gene. J was trimmed by 3 bases and V by 3 bases; bases with no gene match: 4. The CDR3 covers 16 residues. The CDR3 nucleotides are TGTGCCAGCAGCTTGACTAGCGGGAATGGCAAAAACATTCAGTACTTC. It yields the protein CASSLTSGNGKNIQYF.

This chain links TRBV5-1 with TRBJ2-5; 10 bases are shared with TRBD2. CDR1 and CDR2 (germline): SGHRS, YFSETQ. This CDR3 contains 16 residues. V was clipped by 5 bases and J by 2 bases; unmatched bases: 9. CDR3 coding DNA: TGCGCCAGCAGAAGGACTAGCGGCTTCTTGCAAGAGACCCAGTACTTC. Translating it yields CASRRTSGFLQETQYF.

As regards this clone: The sample carries other DNA sequences with the same CDR3. The V call is TRBV2, the J call TRBJ2-3, with TRBD1 matching over 7 bases. The CDR3 sequence is 13 residues long. J gave up 3 bases and V 5 bases, and 2 bases lay outside the gene matches. Germline V gene sequence: CDR1 SNHLY, CDR2 FYNNEI. The CDR3 DNA reads TGTGCCAGCAGTCGACAGGGTACAGATACGCAGTATTTT. Its translation is CASSRQGTDTQYF.

V and J are TRBV27 and TRBJ1-4, with 9 positions matching TRBD1. CDR1 and CDR2 from the germline V gene are MNHEY and SMNVEV (reference sequence). This CDR3 spans 14 amino acids. V was pared by 2 bases and J by 7 bases, with 2 bases of the junction left unmatched. The CDR3 DNA is TGTGCCAGCAGTTTAGGGACAGGGCCTGAAAAACTGTTTTTT. Amino acids: CASSLGTGPEKLFF. The complete variable domain, with remaining parts taken from reference TRBV27 and TRBJ1-4, reads EAQVTQNPRYLITVTGKKLTVTCSQNMNHEYMSWYRQDPGLGLRQIYYSMNVEVTDKGDVPEGYKVSRKEKRNFPLILESPSPNQTSLYFCASSLGTGPEKLFFGSGTQLSVL.

The genes are TRBV7-9 and TRBJ2-1, with D tentatively TRBD2 (6 bases). Trimming shortened V by 5 bases and J by 3 bases, and 11 bases separated the two germline ends. Germline V gene sequence: CDR1 SEHNR, CDR2 FQNEAQ (reference sequence). This CDR3 region has 14 residues. The CDR3 nucleotides are TGTGCCAGCAGCAAAGGACTAATCTACAATGAGCAGTTCTTC. Its protein is CASSKGLIYNEQFF.

The genes are TRBV12-3 or TRBV12-4 and TRBJ1-2, with D uncertain. CDR3 length: 11 amino acids. Between the trimmed V and J ends, which lost 7 bases and 3 bases, there was a span of 6 bases. The CDR3 DNA follows: TGTGCCAGCATTATGTACTATGGCTACACCTTC. Translated: CASIMYYGYTF.

This chain links TRBV5-6 with TRBJ1-2; the D is unclear. V was clipped by 4 bases and J by 2 bases, with 18 bases between them. From germline, CDR1 is SGHDT and CDR2 YYEEEE. This CDR3 has 16 residues. CDR3 region: CASSDRPLGANYGYTF. The DNA of the CDR3 is TGTGCCAGCAGCGATCGCCCCCTGGGAGCGAACTATGGCTACACCTTC.

The rearrangement joins TRBV27 to TRBJ1-5, with a tentative D call TRBD1 (5 bases). Deletions cut 5 bases from V and 3 bases from J, with 17 bases between. CDR1 is MNHEY, CDR2 SMNVEV, per germline (reference sequence). The CDR3 runs to 16 residues. The CDR3 DNA reads TGTGCCAGCAGTCCGTCGTGGGGGGAGGACAATCAGCCCCAGCATTTT. This translates into CASSPSWGEDNQPQHF.

This chain uses TRBV28 with TRBJ2-5, with TRBD2 matching 11 bases. This CDR3 spans 14 amino acids. Germline V gene sequence: CDR1 MDHEN, CDR2 SYDVKM. V lost 7 bases, J lost 4 bases, and 5 bases stayed unmatched. CDR3 in DNA: TGTGCCAGCATAGCGGGAGGGCCGGGAGAGACCCAGTACTTC. Protein product: CASIAGGPGETQYF.

On this clone itself: Sequence at one end of the junction differs from germline and may be a read error. This chain joins TRBV19 and TRBJ2-1; 7 bases fit TRBD1. Germline V CDR1 and CDR2: LNHDA, SQIVND (reference sequence). The CDR3 sequence is 13 residues long. The CDR3 here is CASSTRGYTEQFF. The DNA of the CDR3 is TGTGCCAGTAGTACCAGGGGGTACACTGAGCAGTTCTTC.